The clone carrying this T cell receptor (beta chain) showed up just a few times. The data stem from a study of blood T cell repertoires in COVID-19. In the study overall: Some COVID-19 samples were acute and others convalescent; all came from the United States, Italy and Spain. T cells, B-cell-depleted T cells, or PBMCs provided the cDNA or gDNA that served as material.

Original methodology: Reference gene primer amplification yielded estimated nucleated cell counts. Using immunoSEQ multiplex PCR, the repertoire was profiled, and TCRdb retains in-frame clones only, with some absent. V, J and clone size were drawn from that table, and D and trimming were deduced from the DNA. The sample consists of roughly 160,000 clones, roughly 85% of them appearing once. This CDR3 region has 16 residues. J lost 6 bases, V lost 2 bases, and 6 bases had no gene match. The germline gives CDR1 KGHSH, CDR2 LQKENI. Cohorts were based on clinical histories the participants reported. J is TRBJ2-2 and V is TRBV18, with 10 bases identical to TRBD2. Sequencing input: PBMCs or T cells enriched from blood (not recorded which). The TCR originated in a woman in her 70s in a cohort exposed to, infected with or recovered from COVID-19 (not recorded which). The CDR3 sequence is CASSPSLAGVAGELFF. CDR3 bases: TGTGCCAGCTCACCAAGCCTAGCGGGAGTCGCCGGGGAGCTGTTTTTT.